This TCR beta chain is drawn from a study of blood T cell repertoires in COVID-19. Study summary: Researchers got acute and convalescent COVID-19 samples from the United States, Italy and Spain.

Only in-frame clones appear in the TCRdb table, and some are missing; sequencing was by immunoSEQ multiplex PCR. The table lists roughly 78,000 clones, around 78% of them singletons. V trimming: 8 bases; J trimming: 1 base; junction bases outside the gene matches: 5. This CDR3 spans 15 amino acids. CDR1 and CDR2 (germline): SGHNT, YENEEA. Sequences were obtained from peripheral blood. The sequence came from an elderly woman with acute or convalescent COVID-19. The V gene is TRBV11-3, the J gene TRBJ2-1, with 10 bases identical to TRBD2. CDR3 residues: CASGQLAGSYNEQFF. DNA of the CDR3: TGTGCCAGCGGACAACTAGCGGGGTCCTACAATGAGCAGTTCTTC.